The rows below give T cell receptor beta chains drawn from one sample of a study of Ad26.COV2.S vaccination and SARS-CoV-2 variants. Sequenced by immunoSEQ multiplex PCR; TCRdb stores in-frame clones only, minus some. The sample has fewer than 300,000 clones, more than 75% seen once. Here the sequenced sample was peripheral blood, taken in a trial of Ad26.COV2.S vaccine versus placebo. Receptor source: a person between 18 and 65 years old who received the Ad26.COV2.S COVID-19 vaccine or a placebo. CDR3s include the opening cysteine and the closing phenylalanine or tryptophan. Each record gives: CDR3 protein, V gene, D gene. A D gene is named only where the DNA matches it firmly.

CDR3: CASSWDSGSNEQYF; V: TRBV7-2; D: TRBD2
CDR3: CASSYEGQGENEQYF; V: TRBV6-5; D: TRBD1
CDR3: CASGTGNSPLHF; V: TRBV12-5; D: -
CDR3: CASRTSGGGSTDTQYF; V: TRBV5-4; D: TRBD2
CDR3: CASSLVPGGTADTQYF; V: TRBV5-5; D: TRBD2
CDR3: CASSYIGGTGEKLFF; V: TRBV5-1; D: TRBD1
CDR3: CAIKGTSGSPEQFF; V: TRBV10-3; D: TRBD2
CDR3: CASSLRPGTGTEAFF; V: TRBV11-2; D: TRBD1
CDR3: CASSPGLANTYEQYF; V: TRBV7-6; D: TRBD2
CDR3: CSVRLGNGDSEQYF; V: TRBV29-1; D: TRBD1
CDR3: CSATDRGSQYF; V: TRBV20-1; D: TRBD1
CDR3: CASSLDGHYGYTF; V: TRBV7-2; D: -
CDR3: CATRTSGRIHEQFF; V: TRBV3-1/TRBV3-2; D: TRBD2
CDR3: CATSSGQGANYGYTF; V: TRBV15; D: TRBD1
CDR3: CASSRSGGTGELFF; V: TRBV18; D: TRBD2
CDR3: CASSFYPGQIFSGANVLTF; V: TRBV6-2/TRBV6-3; D: TRBD1
CDR3: CASSSKRSLNYNEQFF; V: TRBV6-5; D: -
CDR3: CASRPTGDTEAFF; V: TRBV6-6; D: -
CDR3: CASNVDGTYEQYF; V: TRBV6-5; D: -
CDR3: CASSIGTGALYEQYF; V: TRBV11-2; D: -
CDR3: CASRERDRGTDTQYF; V: TRBV19; D: TRBD1
CDR3: CASSYRGTGVRYTF; V: TRBV6-5; D: TRBD1
CDR3: CASSLGQNKRNEQFF; V: TRBV5-1; D: -
CDR3: CASSERQGGTHEQYF; V: TRBV2; D: -
CDR3: CASSPTSVLPRSYNEQFF; V: TRBV7-6; D: -
CDR3: CASSLTGQGLIEAFF; V: TRBV7-9; D: TRBD1
CDR3: CASIREDYGYTF; V: TRBV12-3/TRBV12-4; D: -
CDR3: CATSRQGGNQPQHF; V: TRBV15; D: -
CDR3: CSVLRTGAFPNEQFF; V: TRBV29-1; D: TRBD1
CDR3: CASSQEKDLGAGTEAFF; V: TRBV14; D: -
CDR3: CAWSTGNSNQPQHF; V: TRBV30; D: -
CDR3: CASSAEHSGSNEKLFF; V: TRBV7-9; D: -
CDR3: CASSLRGSGNTIYF; V: TRBV27; D: -
CDR3: CASSYSSASGSYEQYF; V: TRBV6-5; D: TRBD2
CDR3: CASSSIGVTDTQYF; V: TRBV7-9; D: -
CDR3: CSVVGAGDNQPQHF; V: TRBV29-1; D: -
CDR3: CASSFGYEQYF; V: TRBV27; D: -
CDR3: CASCKGDNEQYF; V: TRBV5-6; D: -
CDR3: CSVETYGTGNGELFF; V: TRBV29-1; D: TRBD1
CDR3: CASSEEGSNSPLHF; V: TRBV2; D: -
CDR3: CASSPLTSGGAANTGELFF; V: TRBV5-4; D: TRBD2
CDR3: CASSYSSLADTQYF; V: TRBV6-6; D: -
CDR3: CASSKGGQGSNQPQHF; V: TRBV21-1; D: -